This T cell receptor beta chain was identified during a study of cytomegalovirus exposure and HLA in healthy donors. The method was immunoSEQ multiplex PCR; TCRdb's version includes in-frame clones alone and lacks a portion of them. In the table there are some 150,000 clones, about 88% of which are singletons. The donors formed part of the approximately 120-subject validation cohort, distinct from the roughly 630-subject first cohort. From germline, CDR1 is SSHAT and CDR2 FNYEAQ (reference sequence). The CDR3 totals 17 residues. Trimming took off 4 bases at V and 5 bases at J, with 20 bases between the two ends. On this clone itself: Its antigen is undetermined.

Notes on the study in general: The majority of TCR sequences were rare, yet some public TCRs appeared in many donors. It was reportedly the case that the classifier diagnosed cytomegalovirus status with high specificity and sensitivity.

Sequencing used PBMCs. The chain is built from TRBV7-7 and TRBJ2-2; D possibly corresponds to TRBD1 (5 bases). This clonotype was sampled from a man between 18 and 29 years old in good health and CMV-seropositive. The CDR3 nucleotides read TGTGCCAGCAGCTCCCCCCCCAGGGTAAGGGTAACCGGGGAGCTGTTTTTT. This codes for CASSSPPRVRVTGELFF.